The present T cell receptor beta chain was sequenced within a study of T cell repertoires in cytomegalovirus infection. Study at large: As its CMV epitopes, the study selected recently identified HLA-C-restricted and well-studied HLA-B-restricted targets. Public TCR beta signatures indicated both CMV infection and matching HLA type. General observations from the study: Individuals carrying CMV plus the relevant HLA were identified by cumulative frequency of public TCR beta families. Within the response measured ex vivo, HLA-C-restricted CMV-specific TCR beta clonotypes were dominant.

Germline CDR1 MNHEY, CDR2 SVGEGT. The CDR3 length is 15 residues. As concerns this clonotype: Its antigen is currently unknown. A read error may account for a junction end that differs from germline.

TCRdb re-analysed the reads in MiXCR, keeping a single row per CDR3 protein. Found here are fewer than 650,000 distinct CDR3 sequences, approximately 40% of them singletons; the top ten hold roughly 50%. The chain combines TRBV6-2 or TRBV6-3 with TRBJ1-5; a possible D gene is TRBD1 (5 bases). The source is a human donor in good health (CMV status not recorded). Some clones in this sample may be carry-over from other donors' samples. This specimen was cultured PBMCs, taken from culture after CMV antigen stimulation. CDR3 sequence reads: CASSYIGRGNQSQHF. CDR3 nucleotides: TGTGCCAGCAGTTACATCGGTCGGGGCAATCAGTCCCAGCATTTT.